The rows below give T cell receptor beta chains drawn from one sample of a study of early T cells in non-severe SARS-CoV-2 infection. TCRdb re-analysed the 5' RACE reads in MiXCR, keeping a single row per CDR3 protein. The sample has about 25,000 distinct CDR3 sequences; 4.5% to 7% are singletons. Source material: whole blood. The source of these receptors is an adult who was a healthcare worker with PCR-confirmed SARS-CoV-2 infection or an uninfected control (not recorded which). CDR3s include the opening cysteine and the closing phenylalanine or tryptophan. The D gene is left open where the match is weak. Only part of the rows carry a size: once, few, many, or a class if the clone is expanded.

TRBV20-1	many	TRBJ1-5	NA	TGCAGTGCTAGACACAGGGAGGGCATCGATCAGCCCCAGCATTTT	CSARHREGIDQPQHF
TRBV29-1	medium-sized	TRBJ2-5	TRBD1	TGCAGCGCCTCGACAGGGGGAGGTGAGACCCAGTACTTC	CSASTGGGETQYF
TRBV11-2	NA	TRBJ2-2	TRBD2	TGTGCCAGCAGCTTAGATCAACTAGCGGGGAACACCGGGGAGCTGTTTTTT	CASSLDQLAGNTGELFF
TRBV7-2	many	TRBJ1-2	NA	TGTGCCAGCAGCTTAGCGGCAGGGGATCATGGCTACACCTTC	CASSLAAGDHGYTF
TRBV5-1	few	TRBJ2-1	NA	TGCGCCAGCAGCGAGGGGGACTACAATGAGCAGTTCTTC	CASSEGDYNEQFF
TRBV7-9	many	TRBJ1-1	TRBD1	TGTGCCAGCAGCCCAGACAGGGGGCGAGACCATTTTTTCATGAACACTGAAGCTTTCTTT	CASSPDRGRDHFFMNTEAFF
TRBV20-1	many	TRBJ1-5	NA	TGCAGTGCTAGAGGGGGTCAGAGCAATCAGCCCCAGCATTTT	CSARGGQSNQPQHF
TRBV29-1	many	TRBJ2-7	TRBD1	TGCAGCGTTGGAGGGGGCGGCGTAGGCTACGAGCAGTACTTC	CSVGGGGVGYEQYF
TRBV7-8	many	TRBJ2-2	NA	TGTGCCAGCAGCCCGGGGACCAACACCGGGGAGCTGTTTTTT	CASSPGTNTGELFF
TRBV7-3	NA	TRBJ2-1	NA	TGTGCCAGCAGCTCTACCGGTTTAAGGAGTGGTGAGCAGTTCTTC	CASSSTGLRSGEQFF
TRBV28	many	TRBJ2-7	NA	TGTGCCAGCCGCTTGTCAGCTCCGTACGAGCAGTACTTC	CASRLSAPYEQYF
TRBV29-1	many	TRBJ1-2	NA	TGCAGCGTTGAGGGCACATATGGCTACACCTTC	CSVEGTYGYTF
TRBV7-8	many	TRBJ2-1	NA	TGTGCCAGCAGCTTAGAGTCTTTGAGCGGCGAGCAGTTCTTC	CASSLESLSGEQFF
TRBV7-8	many	TRBJ1-1	TRBD1	TGTGCCAGCAGCCCCAGGGGGGGAACTGAAGCTTTCTTT	CASSPRGGTEAFF
TRBV5-5	many	TRBJ2-3	NA	TGTGCCAGCAGCCTCAATACACCGAGCACAGATACGCAGTATTTT	CASSLNTPSTDTQYF
TRBV18	many	TRBJ2-7	NA	TGTGCCAGCTCACCACCGCACTCAGCCTACGAGCAGTACTTC	CASSPPHSAYEQYF
TRBV3-2	few	TRBJ2-5	NA	TGTGCCAGCAGCCAAGATAGCGGGGAGACCCAGTACTTC	CASSQDSGETQYF
TRBV6-5	NA	TRBJ1-6	NA	TGTGCCAGCAGTTACTCTTCTGGCTCCTATAATTCACCCCTCCACTTT	CASSYSSGSYNSPLHF
TRBV12-3/TRBV12-4	many	TRBJ1-6	NA	TGTGCCAGCAGTTTTCAGGGAATCTCCTATAATTCACCCCTCCACTTT	CASSFQGISYNSPLHF
TRBV6-1	few	TRBJ2-7	TRBD1	TGTGCCAGCAGAGATCGGGACAGCTCCTACGAGCAGTACTTC	CASRDRDSSYEQYF
TRBV6-5	many	TRBJ2-4	TRBD1	TGTGCCAGCAGTGCCCGGGACAGGGCCAAAAACATTCAGTACTTC	CASSARDRAKNIQYF
TRBV20-1	many	TRBJ2-2	NA	TGCAGTGCTAGGGCAGGGGGGAGCACCGGGGAGCTGTTTTTT	CSARAGGSTGELFF
TRBV20-1	NA	TRBJ1-1	TRBD1	TGCAGTGACTCCGACAGGGGGAAGACTGAAGCTTTCTTT	CSDSDRGKTEAFF
TRBV23-1	many	TRBJ2-7	NA	TGCGCCAGCGGGACGGACAAGATCTACGAGCAGTACTTC	CASGTDKIYEQYF
TRBV9	few	TRBJ1-3	TRBD1	TGTGCCAGCAGCTCTCGGCCCGGGACAGGTATCTCTGGAAACACCATATATTTT	CASSSRPGTGISGNTIYF
TRBV7-2	many	TRBJ2-1	NA	TGTGCCAGCAGCCTTGGGGGCCAGCAGTACAATGAGCAGTTCTTC	CASSLGGQQYNEQFF
TRBV29-1	many	TRBJ2-3	NA	TGCAGCGTTGAAGACAGGGGAGATACGCAGTATTTT	CSVEDRGDTQYF
TRBV4-2	many	TRBJ2-5	NA	TGTGCCAGCAGCCAAGAGGGACCGCAAGAGACCCAGTACTTC	CASSQEGPQETQYF
TRBV7-6	medium-sized	TRBJ2-4	TRBD2	TGTGCCAGCAGCTTAGTAGCGGGGGGCCGGGGAAACATTCAGTACTTC	CASSLVAGGRGNIQYF
TRBV6-2/TRBV6-3	many	TRBJ1-2	NA	TGTGCCAGCAGTACTACAGGGCTCGACTATGGCTACACCTTC	CASSTTGLDYGYTF
TRBV15	NA	TRBJ1-2	NA	TGTGCCACCAGTAGACAGCTTACCTCCTATGGCTACACCTTC	CATSRQLTSYGYTF
TRBV7-6	NA	TRBJ1-6	TRBD1	TGTGCCAGCAGCCCAGGGACAGATGCTAATTCACCCCTCCACTTT	CASSPGTDANSPLHF
TRBV5-4	many	TRBJ1-2	NA	TGTGCCAGCACTATCGGAGGCTATGGCTACACCTTC	CASTIGGYGYTF
TRBV7-2	medium-sized	TRBJ1-6	NA	TGTGCCAGCAGCTTAGAATGGGTCGACAGTTATAATTCACCCCTCCACTTT	CASSLEWVDSYNSPLHF
TRBV7-8	many	TRBJ1-6	NA	TGTGCCAGCAGCTGGGCGGGATCCAATTCACCCCTCCACTTT	CASSWAGSNSPLHF
TRBV10-3	few	TRBJ2-3	TRBD2	TGTGCCATCAGTGAGCCTCGTGGTAGCGGGGGGGACACAGATACGCAGTATTTT	CAISEPRGSGGDTDTQYF
TRBV28	medium-sized	TRBJ1-1	NA	TGTGCCAGCAGTTTGACGAGGCGGAGGACTGAAGCTTTCTTT	CASSLTRRRTEAFF
TRBV12-3/TRBV12-4	NA	TRBJ2-1	TRBD1	TGTGCCAGCAGTTTAGATGAGCTTTGGGGACAGGGTCCCCCCAATGAGCAGTTCTTC	CASSLDELWGQGPPNEQFF
TRBV4-2	NA	TRBJ2-1	NA	TGTGCCAGCAGCCAAGATACGAGCTCCTACAATGAGCAGTTCTTC	CASSQDTSSYNEQFF
TRBV2	NA	TRBJ1-1	NA	TGTGCCAGCAGTGTCAGGGGCACTGAAGCTTTCTTT	CASSVRGTEAFF
TRBV10-1	NA	TRBJ2-5	NA	TGCGCCAGCAGTGAGTTCAGGGAACAAGAGACCCAGTACTTC	CASSEFREQETQYF
TRBV15	NA	TRBJ1-1	TRBD1	TGTGCCACCAGCAGGGACAGGGGATCGGACACTGAAGCTTTCTTT	CATSRDRGSDTEAFF
TRBV10-3	many	TRBJ1-3	NA	TGTGCCATCATGTCCGACTCTGGAAACACCATATATTTT	CAIMSDSGNTIYF
TRBV3-1	many	TRBJ1-1	TRBD1	TGTGCCAGCAGCCAAGTAACAGGGGGCACTGAAGCTTTCTTT	CASSQVTGGTEAFF
TRBV16	many	TRBJ2-2	TRBD1	TGTGCCAGCAGCCCTATCAAGACAGGGACCGGGGAGCTGTTTTTT	CASSPIKTGTGELFF
TRBV11-2	NA	TRBJ2-1	TRBD2	TGTGCCAGCAGCCCCCGGACTAGCGGGTTGAAAAATGAGCAGTTCTTC	CASSPRTSGLKNEQFF
TRBV11-2	NA	TRBJ2-7	TRBD2	TGTGCCAGCAGCTTACGGGAGGCTTACTTC	CASSLREAYF
TRBV29-1	medium-sized	TRBJ2-7	NA	TGCAGCGTTGAAGGGCAGGGGAACGAGCAGTACTTC	CSVEGQGNEQYF
TRBV4-1	many	TRBJ2-3	TRBD2	TGCGCCAGCAGCCAACCCCTGACTAGCGGGGGAGGCACAGATACGCAGTATTTT	CASSQPLTSGGGTDTQYF
TRBV20-1	medium-sized	TRBJ2-1	NA	TGCAGTGCTAGACCCGCCCTGGGCCTCCCGGCGGGGAATGAGCAGTTCTTC	CSARPALGLPAGNEQFF
TRBV20-1	NA	TRBJ2-3	NA	TGCAGTGCTCCTAGATCAGATACGCAGTATTTT	CSAPRSDTQYF
TRBV19	many	TRBJ1-4	TRBD1	TGTGCCACCTTACGGGGAGGACAGGGAACTAATGAAAAACTGTTTTTT	CATLRGGQGTNEKLFF
TRBV2	many	TRBJ2-7	TRBD1	TGTGCCACGAACCGTGACAGGGTCCGCGAGCAGTACTTC	CATNRDRVREQYF
TRBV5-1	many	TRBJ1-6	NA	TGCGCCAGCAGCCCTGATTCACCCCTCCACTTT	CASSPDSPLHF
TRBV29-1	many	TRBJ1-4	NA	TGCAGCGCGCGACATAGGGAAAAACTGTTTTTT	CSARHREKLFF
TRBV5-6	few	TRBJ2-3	NA	TGTGCCAGCAGCTATACAGATACGCAGTATTTT	CASSYTDTQYF
TRBV19	many	TRBJ1-5	TRBD1	TGTGCCAGTGGAACCCCAATAGGGACAGCATATAGCAATCAGCCCCAGCATTTT	CASGTPIGTAYSNQPQHF
TRBV7-2	medium-sized	TRBJ2-7	NA	TGTGCCAGCAGCCCGTCGGAGGGGGGATACTCCTACGAGCAGTACTTC	CASSPSEGGYSYEQYF
TRBV7-2	many	TRBJ2-2	NA	TGTGCCAGCAGCTTCCAGCGCACCGGGGAGCTGTTTTTT	CASSFQRTGELFF
TRBV28	few	TRBJ2-1	NA	TGTGCCAGCACCGAATACCGGGAAGACAATGAGCAGTTCTTC	CASTEYREDNEQFF